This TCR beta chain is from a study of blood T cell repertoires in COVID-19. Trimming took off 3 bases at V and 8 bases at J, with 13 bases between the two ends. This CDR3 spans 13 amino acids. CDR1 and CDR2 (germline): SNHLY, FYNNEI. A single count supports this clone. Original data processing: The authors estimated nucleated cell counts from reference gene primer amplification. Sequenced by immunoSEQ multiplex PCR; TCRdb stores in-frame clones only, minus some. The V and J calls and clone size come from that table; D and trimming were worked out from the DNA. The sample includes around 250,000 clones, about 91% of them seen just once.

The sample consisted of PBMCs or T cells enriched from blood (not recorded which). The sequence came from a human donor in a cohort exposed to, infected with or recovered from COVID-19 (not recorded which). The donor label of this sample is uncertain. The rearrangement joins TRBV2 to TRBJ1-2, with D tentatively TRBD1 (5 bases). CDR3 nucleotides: TGTGCCAGCAGTGACACCTCAGGGAGGGGCTACACCTTC. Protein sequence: CASSDTSGRGYTF.